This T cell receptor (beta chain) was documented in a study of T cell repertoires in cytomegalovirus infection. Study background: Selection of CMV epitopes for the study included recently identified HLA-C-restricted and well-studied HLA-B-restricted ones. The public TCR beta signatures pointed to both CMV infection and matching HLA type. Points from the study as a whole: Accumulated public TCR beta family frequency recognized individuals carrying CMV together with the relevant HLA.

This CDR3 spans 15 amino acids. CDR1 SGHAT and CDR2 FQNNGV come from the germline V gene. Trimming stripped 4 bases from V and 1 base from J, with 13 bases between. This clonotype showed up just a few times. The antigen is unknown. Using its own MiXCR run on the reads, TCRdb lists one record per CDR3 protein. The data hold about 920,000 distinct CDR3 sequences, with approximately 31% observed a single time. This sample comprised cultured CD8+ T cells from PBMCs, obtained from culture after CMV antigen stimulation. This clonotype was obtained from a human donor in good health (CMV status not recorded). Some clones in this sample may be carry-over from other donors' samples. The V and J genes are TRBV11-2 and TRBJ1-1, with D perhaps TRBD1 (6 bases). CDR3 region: CASSSRQAPNTEAFF. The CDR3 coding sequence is TGTGCCAGCAGCTCAAGACAGGCACCGAACACTGAAGCTTTCTTT.